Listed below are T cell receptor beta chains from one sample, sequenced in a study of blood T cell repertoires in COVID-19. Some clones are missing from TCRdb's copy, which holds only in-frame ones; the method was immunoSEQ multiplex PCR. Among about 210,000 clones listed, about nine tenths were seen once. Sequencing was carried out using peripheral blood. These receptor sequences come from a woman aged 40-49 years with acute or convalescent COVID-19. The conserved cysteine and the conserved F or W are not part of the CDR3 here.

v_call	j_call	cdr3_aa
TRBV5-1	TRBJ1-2	ASSLRSGNNGYT
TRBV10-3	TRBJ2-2	AISEGGGLNTGELF
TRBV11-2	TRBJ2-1	ASSSHVAGGPGDEQF
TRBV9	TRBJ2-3	ASSPTSADTQY
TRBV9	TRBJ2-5	ASSAPGQSWETQY
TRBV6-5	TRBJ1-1	ASSWRGTEAF
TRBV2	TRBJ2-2	ASSATGTGAFTGELF
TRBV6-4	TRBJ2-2	ASSDSAGGPSTGELF
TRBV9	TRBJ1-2	ASSVGPANGYT
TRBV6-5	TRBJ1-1	ASSYSRSGTEAF
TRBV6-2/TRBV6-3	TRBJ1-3	ASSYIRTGAIRNTIY
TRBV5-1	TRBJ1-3	ASCTGTGAGNTIY
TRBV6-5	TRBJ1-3	ATARGGSGNTIY
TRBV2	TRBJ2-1	ASTVIRDRGMELLDEQF
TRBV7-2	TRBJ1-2	ASNGDTFNYGYT
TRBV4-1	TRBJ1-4	ASSQALNEKLF
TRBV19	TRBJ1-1	ASRRASETEAF
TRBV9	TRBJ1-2	ASSVDTGGPYGYT
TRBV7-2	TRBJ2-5	ASTLTGGAFLETQY
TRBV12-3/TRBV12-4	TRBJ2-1	ASSRTSLEQF
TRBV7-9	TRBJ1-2	ASSLKTDYGYT
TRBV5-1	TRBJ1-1	ASSLTGNTEAF
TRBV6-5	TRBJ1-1	ASSFIGQLNTEAF
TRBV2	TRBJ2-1	ASSSPTSGGNNEQF
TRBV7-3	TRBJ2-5	ASSLISTGGGETQY
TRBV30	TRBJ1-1	AWSVPPGGAF
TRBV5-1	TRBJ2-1	ASSLQGTSGNEQF
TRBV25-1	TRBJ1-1	ASSHRVGEAF
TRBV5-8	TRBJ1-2	ASSLSGRGYT
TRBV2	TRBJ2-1	ASSDSDEQF
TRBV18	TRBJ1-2	ASSPPPPDGYT
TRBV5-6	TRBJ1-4	ASSFLGGLQNEKLF
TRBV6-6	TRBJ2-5	ASSRGGGRAETQY
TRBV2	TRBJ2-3	ASSDPASGSTDTQY
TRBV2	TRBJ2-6	ASRWADSGANVLT
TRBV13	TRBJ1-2	ASRARRGLGYT
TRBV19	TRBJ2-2	ASSRGGHRELF
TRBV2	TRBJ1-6	ASKPTDRGQYSPLH
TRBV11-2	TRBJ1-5	ASSLGRGSRNQPQH
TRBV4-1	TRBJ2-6	ASTPGQYSGANVLT
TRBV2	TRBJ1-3	ASSSQGTGNTIY
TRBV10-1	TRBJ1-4	ASSGNSFPEKLF
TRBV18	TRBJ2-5	ASSGQKGETQY
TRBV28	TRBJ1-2	ASSQGQNYGYT
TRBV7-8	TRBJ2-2	ASSLWGVVTGELF
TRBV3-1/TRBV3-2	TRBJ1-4	ASSLGVGNEKLF
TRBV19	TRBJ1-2	ASSPGTAYGYT
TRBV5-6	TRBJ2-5	ASSPRGRWETQY
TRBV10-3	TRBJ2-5	AISESDTSQRPY
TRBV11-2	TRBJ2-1	ASSFSSGVYNEQF
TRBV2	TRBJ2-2	ASRGGPNTGELF
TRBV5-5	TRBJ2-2	ASSWDFLGGELF
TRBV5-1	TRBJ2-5	ASRSRTSALQETQY
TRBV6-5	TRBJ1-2	ASRTGAFYGYT
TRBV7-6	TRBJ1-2	ASSLKPAGGLLGYT
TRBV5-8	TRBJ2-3	ASSRRLAGADTQY
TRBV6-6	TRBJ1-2	ASSYLGLDYGYT
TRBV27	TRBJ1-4	ASSLSPGSNEKLF
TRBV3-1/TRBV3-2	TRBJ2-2	ASSQAHGTSGVRTGELF